One and the same sample provided the 21 T cell receptor beta chains below, sequenced in a study of T cells in Graves' hyperthyroidism and ophthalmopathy. Amplification of TCR beta CDR3 regions used RNA as the template. Carried out on the TCR CDR3, a first-round RT-PCR used the HTBI primer set. One entry per CDR3 protein, called by TCRdb with MiXCR from the multiplex PCR reads. The table shows approximately 520,000 distinct CDR3 sequences, with less than 25% occurring only once. The material sequenced was blood. The receptors originated from a man aged 18 to 29 with Graves' hyperthyroidism.

This chain connects TRBV5-1 to TRBJ2-7; possibly TRBD2 for D (6 bases). The germline gives CDR1 SGHRS, CDR2 YFSETQ. The CDR3 is 15 residues long. The ends were cut back, 4 bases at V and 0 bases at J, with 14 bases in the middle. The CDR3 DNA reads TGCGCCAGCAGCCCCCTGGGGGGTGGCTCCTACGAGCAGTACTTC. This codes for CASSPLGGGSYEQYF. Combining the CDR3 with reference TRBV5-1 and TRBJ2-7 gives the whole variable domain KAGVTQTPRYLIKTRGQQVTLSCSPISGHRSVSWYQQTPGQGLQFLFEYFSETQRNKGNFPGRFSGRQFSNSRSEMNVSTLELGDSALYLCASSPLGGGSYEQYFGPGTRLTVT.

There are many counts of this clonotype. V is TRBV11-2 and J is TRBJ1-1; no reliable D call. There are 14 residues in the CDR3. Germline-derived CDR1 and CDR2 are SGHAT and FQNNGV. Trimming took 1 base from V and 1 from J, leaving 7 bases between them. The CDR3 bases are TGTGCCAGCAGCTTAGCCAGCGCGAACACTGAAGCTTTCTTT. Translating gives CASSLASANTEAFF.

The chain joins TRBV10-3 to TRBJ2-2, with 8 nucleotides matching TRBD2. This CDR3 region has 16 residues. J gave up 3 bases and V 7 bases, and 10 bases lay outside the gene matches. CDR1 is ENHRY and CDR2 is SYGVKD in the germline V gene. The CDR3 DNA reads as TGTGCCATCAAGAGTGCGGGGGGCCCCGACACCGGGGAGCTGTTTTTT. It is translated as CAIKSAGGPDTGELFF.

Regarding this clonotype: The junction and the germline gene differ at one end; a read error may be behind it. This sequence joins TRBV6-2 or TRBV6-3 and TRBJ2-5; D is tentatively TRBD1 or TRBD2 (6 bases each). The V gene's germline CDR1 is MNHEY and CDR2 SVGEGT. The CDR3 runs 15 residues. The CDR3 is CASSPGAGNQETRYF. CDR3 DNA sequence: TGTGCCAGCAGCCCGGGGGCGGGGAACCAAGAGACCCGGTACTTC.

This clonotype was seen repeatedly, ten times or more. The J gene is TRBJ1-2, the V gene TRBV6-4; maybe TRBD1 (6 bases). The ends were cut back, 10 bases at V and 2 bases at J, with 20 bases in the middle. The CDR3 sequence is 15 residues long. Germline assignment: CDR1 MRHNA and CDR2 SNTAGT. DNA of the CDR3: TGTGCCATCCCCCCCCGGGGGCCTGGGAACTATGGCTACACCTTC. This translates into CAIPPRGPGNYGYTF.

This clonotype was found once. The gene calls are TRBV6-5 and TRBJ1-1; D gene uncertain. Per germline, CDR1 MNHEY and CDR2 SVGAGI. Trimming left V 0 bases short and J 2 bases short, with 10 bases between. CDR3 length: 15 amino acids. CDR3 loop: CASSYSVQLNTEAFF. DNA for the CDR3: TGTGCCAGCAGTTACTCGGTACAGCTAAACACTGAAGCTTTCTTT.

This clonotype was found a few times. The rearrangement links TRBV20-1 to TRBJ2-4; perhaps TRBD1 as D (6 bases). Trimming shortened V by 3 bases and J by 6 bases, and 18 bases separated the two germline ends. CDR3 size: 15 residues. Germline lookup yields CDR1 DFQATT and CDR2 SNEGSKA (reference sequence). The CDR3 protein is CSASPRTAAPNIQYF. The CDR3, as DNA: TGCAGTGCTAGTCCTCGGACAGCTGCCCCAAACATTCAGTACTTC.

This clonotype appeared many times. The chain carries TRBV5-1 and TRBJ1-1; no clear D. Trimming shortened V by 1 base and J by 0 bases, and 10 bases separated the two germline ends. Germline CDR1 reads SGHRS; CDR2 reads YFSETQ. The CDR3 consists of 15 residues. The CDR3 region is CASSLKEGLNTEAFF. The CDR3 coding sequence is TGCGCCAGCAGCTTGAAGGAGGGATTGAACACTGAAGCTTTCTTT. Based on the CDR3 plus reference TRBV5-1 and TRBJ1-1, the full variable domain is KAGVTQTPRYLIKTRGQQVTLSCSPISGHRSVSWYQQTPGQGLQFLFEYFSETQRNKGNFPGRFSGRQFSNSRSEMNVSTLELGDSALYLCASSLKEGLNTEAFFGQGTRLTVV.

This clonotype was recorded at least ten times. The chain is built from TRBV10-3 and TRBJ1-2, with unresolved D. Trimming left V 4 bases short and J 7 bases short, with 13 bases between. This CDR3 comprises 13 residues. Germline V gene sequence: CDR1 ENHRY, CDR2 SYGVKD. The CDR3 protein is CAISATGGVGYTF. For the CDR3, the DNA is TGTGCCATCAGTGCTACGGGCGGGGTTGGCTACACCTTC.

This clonotype was found once. This rearrangement joins TRBV6-2 or TRBV6-3 to TRBJ1-5; no reliable D call. This CDR3 has 14 residues. Germline-derived CDR1 and CDR2 are MNHEY and SVGEGT. Trimming cost V 1 base and J 6 bases, with 10 bases left between them. The CDR3 DNA follows: TGTGCCAGCAGTTACTTCGGGGTGAGTCAGCCCCAGCATTTT. Protein product: CASSYFGVSQPQHF.

This clonotype turned up a few times. The chain uses TRBV18 and TRBJ1-1; possible D gene TRBD1, 5 bases. Trimming pared 2 bases from V and 6 bases from J, leaving 19 bases between. Germline loops: CDR1 KGHSH, CDR2 LQKENI. This CDR3 comprises 16 residues. The CDR3 region is CASSPSVMGRDSEAFF. Here the CDR3 DNA reads TGTGCCAGCTCACCAAGTGTTATGGGCAGGGACTCTGAAGCTTTCTTT.

The table lists this clonotype with many counts. This chain uses TRBV7-8 with TRBJ2-7, with TRBD1 matching 9 bases. V lost 6 bases and J lost 6; bases outside the gene matches: 12. Germline V gives CDR1 SGHVS, CDR2 FQNEAQ. The CDR3 has 15 amino acids. The CDR3 nucleotides are TGTGCCAGCAGACATCCGGGACAGGGAACCACCGAGCAGTACTTC. This codes for CASRHPGQGTTEQYF.

This clonotype was seen ten or more times. J is TRBJ2-2 and V is TRBV13; TRBD1 matches 8 bases. CDR1 is PRHDT and CDR2 is FYEKMQ in the germline V gene (reference sequence). With V trimmed by 5 bases and J by 0 bases, 8 bases remained unmatched. The length of the CDR3 is 17 residues. DNA for the CDR3: TGTGCCAGCAGCACCGGGGGACAGGCCCCGAACACCGGGGAGCTGTTTTTT. Translation: CASSTGGQAPNTGELFF.

This clonotype came up many times. The gene calls are TRBV5-1 and TRBJ1-2; D is possibly TRBD1 (5 bases). Germline V lookup: CDR1 SGHRS, CDR2 YFSETQ. CDR3 size: 15 residues. V gave up 4 bases and J gave up 3 bases, with 16 bases separating them. CDR3 bases: TGCGCCAGCAGCGCCTCCGGGACGGTCTACTATGGCTACACCTTC. This translates into CASSASGTVYYGYTF. Drawing the rest from reference TRBV5-1 and TRBJ1-2, the complete variable domain is KAGVTQTPRYLIKTRGQQVTLSCSPISGHRSVSWYQQTPGQGLQFLFEYFSETQRNKGNFPGRFSGRQFSNSRSEMNVSTLELGDSALYLCASSASGTVYYGYTFGSGTRLTVV.

V usage is TRBV12-3 or TRBV12-4 and J usage is TRBJ2-2, with a tentative D call TRBD1 (6 bases). Trimming shortened V by 8 bases and J by 7 bases, and 17 bases separated the two germline ends. The CDR3 has 14 amino acids. The CDR3 DNA follows: TGTGCCAGCGAGAACTCAGGGGTTATCGGGGAGCTGTTTTTT. This encodes CASENSGVIGELFF.

This clonotype showed up many times. The rearrangement uses TRBV30 and TRBJ2-7; 8 bases fit TRBD2. This CDR3 has 12 amino acids. Per germline, CDR1 GTSNPN and CDR2 SVGIG (reference sequence). The ends lost 5 bases at V and 3 bases at J; junction bases unmatched: 3. CDR3 in amino acids: CAWGGTSYEQYF. The CDR3 nucleotides are TGTGCCTGGGGAGGGACTAGCTACGAGCAGTACTTC.

Many counts were recorded for this clonotype. The chain has TRBV12-3 or TRBV12-4 and TRBJ2-5; 7 bases fit TRBD1. The CDR3 covers 15 residues. The J segment lost 5 bases and the V segment lost 4 bases, leaving 10 bases of the junction unmatched. CDR3 sequence: CASSWTPGQRETQYF. CDR3 in DNA: TGTGCCAGCAGTTGGACTCCGGGACAGCGGGAGACCCAGTACTTC.

Of note for this clonotype: A much larger clone is a single base away; this may be a read error. The chain has TRBV12-3 or TRBV12-4 and TRBJ2-3; D is uncertain. V was clipped by 10 bases and J by 4 bases, with 9 bases between them. The CDR3 is 11 residues long. The CDR3 DNA follows: TGTGCCACCTCTGGAGCAGATACGCAGTATTTT. Protein product: CATSGADTQYF.

V gene TRBV13 combines with J gene TRBJ2-1; D not certain. This CDR3 has 12 residues. With 2 bases removed from V and 2 bases from J, the gap between germline ends came to 1 base. In germline, CDR1 is PRHDT, CDR2 FYEKMQ (reference sequence). The CDR3 spells CASSLPYNEQFF. Written as DNA, the CDR3 is TGTGCCAGCAGCTTACCCTACAATGAGCAGTTCTTC.

A few counts support this clonotype. A much more abundant neighbour one base away suggests this may be a read error. The J gene is TRBJ2-5, the V gene TRBV12-3 or TRBV12-4; D is uncertain. The CDR3 totals 13 residues. Trimming took 2 bases from V and 3 from J, leaving 7 bases between them. The CDR3 region is CASSLRSEETQYF. CDR3 nucleotide sequence: TGTGCCAGCAGTTTAAGGTCAGAAGAGACCCAGTACTTC.

This clonotype was observed a handful of times. The chain employs TRBV12-3 or TRBV12-4 and TRBJ2-2, with D tentatively TRBD1 or TRBD2 (5 bases each). V shed 2 bases and J shed 3 bases, with 13 bases lying between them. This CDR3 is built from 16 residues. The CDR3 DNA follows: TGTGCCAGCAGTTTACCCAGAGGGGAATACACCGGGGAGCTGTTTTTT. Its translation is CASSLPRGEYTGELFF.